Many counts were recorded for the clone carrying this TCR beta chain. Its antigen is still unknown. This record belongs to a study of T-cell memory formation after mild COVID-19. Whole-study context: Clusters were largely donor specific.

Using constant-segment primers, 5'RACE produced TCR alpha and TCR beta cDNA libraries carrying sample barcodes and UMIs. TCRdb redid the calling of the 5' RACE reads with MiXCR, one entry per CDR3 protein. The sample shows 300,000 or so distinct CDR3 sequences, approximately 16% of them seen only once. Study results and limitations: Clones contracting over day 15 to 85 were CD4/CD8 balanced, with later expanders leaning CD4+.

The V and J ends lost 2 bases and 2 bases, in that order; junction bases with no gene match: 1. The germline V gene encodes CDR1 SGHDT and CDR2 YYEEEE. The CDR3 is 15 residues long. The genes are TRBV5-6 and TRBJ2-1; 10 bases fit TRBD2. The sample was PBMCs or a T cell subset sorted from them (not recorded which). The clonotype was recovered from a man in his late teens or twenties who had mild COVID-19 (a few samples of this study predate the infection). Cell type and time point are not known. This CDR3 is CASSLLAGTYNEQFF. The CDR3 nucleotides are TGTGCCAGCAGCTTACTAGCGGGGACCTACAATGAGCAGTTCTTC.